The clone carrying this TCR beta chain appeared many times. RNA transcripts yielded amplified TCR beta CDR3 regions. HTBI primers were used for first-round RT-PCR of the TCR CDR3. TCRdb called the multiplex PCR reads again in MiXCR, with one record for every CDR3 protein. The sample shows 250,000 to 300,000 distinct CDR3 sequences, about 14% of them seen only once. The length of the CDR3 is 15 residues. With 1 base clipped from V and 9 bases from J, the junction kept 6 bases outside the gene matches. Germline CDR1 and CDR2: KGHSH and LQKENI. These data originate in a study of T cells in Graves' hyperthyroidism and ophthalmopathy.

Specimen: blood. The genes are TRBV18 and TRBJ2-1; 10 bases fit TRBD2. This receptor was identified in a middle-aged woman with Graves' hyperthyroidism that later progressed to Graves' ophthalmopathy. The CDR3 is CASSPQSGRAGEQFF. Here the CDR3 DNA reads TGTGCCAGCTCACCACAGAGCGGGAGGGCTGGTGAGCAGTTCTTC.